A selection of T cell receptor delta chains follows, all from one sample in a study of Vδ1+ human thymocytes. TCRdb re-processed the multiplex PCR reads using CATT. Of about 55,000 delta-chain clones in the sample, more than 15% were seen once. The sample comprised Vdelta1+ gamma-delta thymocytes from the thymus. These receptors were taken from a boy less than two years old who had congenital heart surgery. Both conserved end residues are trimmed from each CDR3. Size values are once, few and many counts, or a class for expanded clones, and some rows have none.

J gene: TRDJ1; clone size: few; V gene: TRDV1; CDR3 protein: ALGELVPRVTLLGDYTDKLI
J gene: TRDJ1; clone size: few; V gene: TRDV1; CDR3 protein: ALGDPLPAGGQYTDKLI
J gene: TRDJ1; clone size: once; V gene: TRDV1; CDR3 protein: ALGEESPYEGLGDTPGVKLI
J gene: TRDJ1; clone size: .; V gene: TRDV1; CDR3 protein: ALGELSTGGRPYTDKLI
J gene: TRDJ1; clone size: .; V gene: TRDV1; CDR3 protein: ALGEPYTGGLTDKLI
J gene: TRDJ1; clone size: few; V gene: TRDV1; CDR3 protein: ALGDTYSYSVLGDIGYTDKLI
J gene: TRDJ1; clone size: .; V gene: TRDV1; CDR3 protein: ALGDAFLRDWGIRTDKLI
J gene: TRDJ1; clone size: .; V gene: TRDV1; CDR3 protein: ALGDPVGGDTDPFYTDKLI
J gene: TRDJ1; clone size: .; V gene: TRDV1; CDR3 protein: ALGSHFLLKYTDKLI
J gene: TRDJ1; clone size: .; V gene: TRDV1; CDR3 protein: ALGVPLPTDKLI
J gene: TRDJ1; clone size: .; V gene: TRDV1; CDR3 protein: ALGDSPSASYWGIPTDKLI
J gene: TRDJ1; clone size: few; V gene: TRDV1; CDR3 protein: ALGTSLYWDPKKIYTDKLI
J gene: TRDJ1; clone size: .; V gene: TRDV1; CDR3 protein: ALGELEPFFSWGWRENTDKLI
J gene: TRDJ1; clone size: .; V gene: TRDV1; CDR3 protein: ALGELVNILLGDTALYRRELI
J gene: TRDJ1; clone size: few; V gene: TRDV1; CDR3 protein: ALGEQARSDKLI
J gene: TRDJ1; clone size: few; V gene: TRDV1; CDR3 protein: ALGNRGIWGTASRRYTDKLI
J gene: TRDJ1; clone size: .; V gene: TRDV1; CDR3 protein: ALGALGDWVRVI
J gene: TRDJ1; clone size: few; V gene: TRDV1; CDR3 protein: ALEVVLREDVSADKLI
J gene: TRDJ1; clone size: .; V gene: TRDV1; CDR3 protein: ALLTGGYTDKLI
J gene: TRDJ1; clone size: few; V gene: TRDV1; CDR3 protein: ALGGLPINWGIRVKGTDKLI
J gene: TRDJ1; clone size: few; V gene: TRDV1; CDR3 protein: ALGVPIGAWGILRGNKLI
J gene: TRDJ1; clone size: few; V gene: TRDV1; CDR3 protein: ALGVRNEGYVKLI
J gene: TRDJ1; clone size: few; V gene: TRDV1; CDR3 protein: ALGGNPFLSSLLGDTRYKLI
J gene: TRDJ1; clone size: .; V gene: TRDV1; CDR3 protein: ALGELVLLSGGLLTDKLI
J gene: TRDJ1; clone size: few; V gene: TRDV1; CDR3 protein: ALHLPSYKFVGGYARIPYTDKLI
J gene: TRDJ1; clone size: few; V gene: TRDV1; CDR3 protein: ALGELSFQLGDTSPDKLI
J gene: TRDJ1; clone size: .; V gene: TRDV1; CDR3 protein: ALGTDYSCVNGTYTDKLI
J gene: TRDJ1; clone size: few; V gene: TRDV1; CDR3 protein: ALGELLLSLRTGGTIYTDKLI
J gene: TRDJ1; clone size: few; V gene: TRDV1; CDR3 protein: ALGERIRRIRADKLI
J gene: TRDJ1; clone size: .; V gene: TRDV1; CDR3 protein: ALGEHLRGDVGKLI
J gene: TRDJ1; clone size: .; V gene: TRDV1; CDR3 protein: ALGVHPKTTGYSYTDKLI
J gene: TRDJ1; clone size: .; V gene: TRDV1; CDR3 protein: ALGDCFSSANTDKLI
J gene: TRDJ1; clone size: .; V gene: TRDV1; CDR3 protein: ALGEGGYPSYTDKLI
J gene: TRDJ1; clone size: .; V gene: TRDV1; CDR3 protein: ALYPTLGYTDKLI
J gene: TRDJ1; clone size: .; V gene: TRDV1; CDR3 protein: ALGNGLPTWVGVPNTDKLI
J gene: TRDJ1; clone size: few; V gene: TRDV3; CDR3 protein: AFTTLLPPLVLGDITDKLI
J gene: TRDJ2; clone size: few; V gene: TRDV1; CDR3 protein: ALGELTLLGDTLTAQLF
J gene: TRDJ1; clone size: .; V gene: TRDV1; CDR3 protein: ALGEYNSDNVYWGIQYTDKLI
J gene: TRDJ1; clone size: .; V gene: TRDV1; CDR3 protein: ALGELGLPTLILGDTDKLI
J gene: TRDJ1; clone size: few; V gene: TRDV1; CDR3 protein: ALGEQIRGGTFTDKLI
J gene: TRDJ1; clone size: few; V gene: TRDV1; CDR3 protein: ALGEVPSLVLGDTLYTDKLI
J gene: TRDJ1; clone size: few; V gene: TRDV1; CDR3 protein: ALVLGDSLADKLI
J gene: TRDJ1; clone size: few; V gene: TRDV2; CDR3 protein: ACGTWDHTDKLI
J gene: TRDJ1; clone size: .; V gene: TRDV1; CDR3 protein: ALGEYIGGFNTDKLI
J gene: TRDJ1; clone size: .; V gene: TRDV1; CDR3 protein: ALGERGHYWGTTYTDKLI
J gene: TRDJ1; clone size: .; V gene: TRDV1; CDR3 protein: ALGELVGNPTSGFGTDKLI
J gene: TRDJ1; clone size: few; V gene: TRDV1; CDR3 protein: ALGELGGASGPSYTDKLI
J gene: TRDJ1; clone size: .; V gene: TRDV1; CDR3 protein: ALGEFPNVLGVADKLI
J gene: TRDJ1; clone size: medium-sized; V gene: TRDV2; CDR3 protein: ACDTYSSKLI
J gene: TRDJ1; clone size: few; V gene: TRDV1; CDR3 protein: ALAGLSRNEGLGDIRGLI
J gene: TRDJ1; clone size: few; V gene: TRDV1; CDR3 protein: ALGEPRSIRGLFLTTVLGDTDKLI
J gene: TRDJ1; clone size: .; V gene: TRDV1; CDR3 protein: ALGEFVLGDTYTDKLI
J gene: TRDJ1; clone size: few; V gene: TRDV1; CDR3 protein: ALGELADLGIPFTDKLI